Listed below are T cell receptor beta chains from one sample, sequenced in a study of T cells in Graves' hyperthyroidism and ophthalmopathy. TCRdb redid the calling of the multiplex PCR reads with MiXCR, one entry per CDR3 protein. The sample contains roughly 200,000 distinct CDR3 sequences, approximately 20% of which appear only once. Material: blood. The receptors stem from a middle-aged man with Graves' hyperthyroidism. Both conserved end residues are part of each CDR3. Each record gives: D gene, V gene, J gene, clone size, CDR3 protein, CDR3 DNA. A D gene is named only where the DNA matches it firmly. Clone size is given for some rows only: seen once, a few or many times, or a class if the clone is expanded.

D gene: TRBD1
V gene: TRBV7-9
J gene: TRBJ1-4
clone size: -
CDR3 protein: CASRPGDRDMKKLFF
CDR3 DNA: TGTGCCAGCAGACCCGGAGACAGGGATATGAAAAAACTGTTTTTT

D gene: -
V gene: TRBV20-1
J gene: TRBJ1-5
clone size: many
CDR3 protein: CSARRDSNQPQHF
CDR3 DNA: TGCAGTGCTCGTAGGGACAGCAATCAGCCCCAGCATTTT

D gene: -
V gene: TRBV3-1
J gene: TRBJ1-6
clone size: few
CDR3 protein: CASRSRDSYNSPLHF
CDR3 DNA: TGTGCCAGCAGATCCAGGGACTCCTATAATTCACCCCTCCACTTT

D gene: TRBD1
V gene: TRBV12-3/TRBV12-4
J gene: TRBJ1-1
clone size: many
CDR3 protein: CASSGQGKTEAFF
CDR3 DNA: TGTGCCAGCAGTGGACAGGGGAAAACTGAAGCTTTCTTT

D gene: TRBD1
V gene: TRBV2
J gene: TRBJ1-4
clone size: -
CDR3 protein: CASLNLGGDNEKLFF
CDR3 DNA: TGTGCCAGCCTCAATTTAGGGGGCGATAATGAAAAACTGTTTTTT

D gene: -
V gene: TRBV5-6
J gene: TRBJ2-7
clone size: many
CDR3 protein: CASSLGQYYEQYF
CDR3 DNA: TGTGCCAGCAGCTTGGGGCAGTACTACGAGCAGTACTTC

D gene: TRBD1
V gene: TRBV7-9
J gene: TRBJ1-2
clone size: many
CDR3 protein: CASSSGTGSGDGYTF
CDR3 DNA: TGTGCCAGCAGCTCCGGGACAGGCTCAGGAGATGGCTACACCTTC

D gene: -
V gene: TRBV6-4
J gene: TRBJ2-5
clone size: few
CDR3 protein: CASSDGWGETQYF
CDR3 DNA: TGTGCCAGCAGTGACGGTTGGGGAGAGACCCAGTACTTC

D gene: -
V gene: TRBV6-6
J gene: TRBJ2-5
clone size: many
CDR3 protein: CASSYSWKQETQYF
CDR3 DNA: TGTGCCAGCAGTTACTCTTGGAAACAAGAGACCCAGTACTTC

D gene: -
V gene: TRBV5-1
J gene: TRBJ2-1
clone size: -
CDR3 protein: CASSLDGTYNEQLF
CDR3 DNA: TGCGCCAGCAGCTTGGATGGGACGTACAATGAGCAGCTCTTC

D gene: -
V gene: TRBV11-2
J gene: TRBJ1-2
clone size: many
CDR3 protein: CASKKIANYGYTF
CDR3 DNA: TGTGCCAGCAAGAAAATAGCGAACTATGGCTACACCTTC

D gene: TRBD1
V gene: TRBV19
J gene: TRBJ2-7
clone size: -
CDR3 protein: CASKEQGATIEQYF
CDR3 DNA: TGTGCCAGTAAGGAACAGGGGGCTACGATCGAGCAGTACTTC

D gene: -
V gene: TRBV5-1
J gene: TRBJ1-4
clone size: -
CDR3 protein: CASSFDGGTNEKLFF
CDR3 DNA: TGCGCCAGCAGCTTTGACGGGGGAACTAATGAAAAACTGTTTTTT

D gene: -
V gene: TRBV10-1
J gene: TRBJ2-1
clone size: -
CDR3 protein: CASRVGPNNEQFF
CDR3 DNA: TGCGCCAGCAGAGTCGGGCCCAACAATGAGCAGTTCTTC

D gene: -
V gene: TRBV7-2
J gene: TRBJ1-6
clone size: many
CDR3 protein: CASSLRGGSYNSPLHF
CDR3 DNA: TGTGCCAGCAGCCTCCGGGGAGGCTCCTATAATTCACCCCTCCACTTT

D gene: -
V gene: TRBV7-3
J gene: TRBJ2-2
clone size: many
CDR3 protein: CASRPLGDVGELFF
CDR3 DNA: TGTGCCAGCAGACCGTTGGGTGATGTCGGGGAGCTGTTTTTT

D gene: -
V gene: TRBV24-1
J gene: TRBJ1-4
clone size: many
CDR3 protein: CATSDPGRGEDEKLFF
CDR3 DNA: TGTGCCACCAGTGATCCCGGACGGGGAGAGGATGAAAAACTGTTTTTT

D gene: -
V gene: TRBV19
J gene: TRBJ1-2
clone size: many
CDR3 protein: CASSPTTAEFYGYTF
CDR3 DNA: TGTGCCAGTAGTCCGACCACTGCGGAATTTTATGGCTACACCTTC

D gene: TRBD1
V gene: TRBV28
J gene: TRBJ2-7
clone size: once
CDR3 protein: CASSLSRGRRYHEQYF
CDR3 DNA: TGTGCCAGCAGTTTATCGAGGGGGCGGCGATACCACGAGCAGTACTTC

D gene: TRBD1
V gene: TRBV20-1
J gene: TRBJ1-5
clone size: -
CDR3 protein: CSARVTGGLNQPQHF
CDR3 DNA: TGCAGTGCTAGAGTGACAGGGGGCCTTAATCAGCCCCAGCATTTT

D gene: -
V gene: TRBV28
J gene: TRBJ1-2
clone size: many
CDR3 protein: CASSSTRGWGDYGYTF
CDR3 DNA: TGTGCCAGCAGTTCCACTCGGGGGTGGGGCGACTATGGCTACACCTTC

D gene: TRBD2
V gene: TRBV5-6
J gene: TRBJ2-3
clone size: -
CDR3 protein: CASRALAGIRTDTQYF
CDR3 DNA: TGTGCCAGCAGAGCCCTAGCGGGGATACGCACAGATACGCAGTATTTT